The present TCR beta chain was sequenced within a study of CD8+ T cells in alopecia areata. The overall study: A 6-month period off drug followed tofacitinib, which lasted 6 to 18 months. Study-wide results and limits: Sharing of TCR sequences between patients (possibly for HLA-related reasons) was less clear than in mice. Because of a solitary nonresponder, the connection of baseline CD8+ expansion to response stays uncertain.

Treatment: oral pan-JAK inhibitor, 5-10 mg twice daily. Alopecia areata patients had lesional scalp punch biopsies and peripheral blood taken from them. cDNA reverse transcribed from extracted RNA served as the sequencing template. Measured with immunoSEQ multiplex PCR; TCRdb has only the in-frame clones, and not every one. The sample consists of about 64,000 clones, 40% to 55% of them appearing once. About this clone: Its antigen is currently unknown.

Sample: CD8+ T cells sorted from blood, taken at approximately week 36, from a patient treated with tofacitinib. The source is a human donor with alopecia areata.

CDR3 bases: TGCGCCAGCAGCTGGGACAGGGAGGCCTACGAGCAGTACTTC. This sequence encodes CASSWDREAYEQYF. This chain connects TRBV5-1 to TRBJ2-7, with 9 bases matching TRBD1. Germline CDR1 is SGHRS and CDR2 is YFSETQ. The V and J ends lost 3 bases and 2 bases, in that order; junction bases with no gene match: 3. The CDR3 is made up of 14 amino acids. The full variable domain, completed using reference TRBV5-1 and TRBJ2-7, is KAGVTQTPRYLIKTRGQQVTLSCSPISGHRSVSWYQQTPGQGLQFLFEYFSETQRNKGNFPGRFSGRQFSNSRSEMNVSTLELGDSALYLCASSWDREAYEQYFGPGTRLTVT.